This note documents a single T cell receptor (beta chain) sequence. The CDR3 covers 13 residues. The ends were cut back, 4 bases at V and 1 base at J, with 8 bases in the middle. Germline V gene lookup returns CDR1 MNHEY and CDR2 SVGEGT. This record comes from a study of blood T cell repertoires in COVID-19. TCRdb's copy holds only in-frame clones and misses some; the assay was immunoSEQ multiplex PCR. The sample comprises over 300,000 clones, 70% to 90% of which are singletons, and over 9% rests with the top ten. The source of this sequence is a woman aged 40 to 50 who had recovered from COVID-19. What was sequenced was PBMCs or T cells enriched from blood (not recorded which). V and J are TRBV6-2 or TRBV6-3 and TRBJ2-7; D gene uncertain. The CDR3 nucleotides read TGTGCCAGCAGTTTGGCTTTTTCCTACGAGCAGTACTTC. Amino acid sequence: CASSLAFSYEQYF.